This T cell receptor (beta chain) was recorded in a study of cytomegalovirus exposure and HLA in healthy donors. Germline loops: CDR1 SGHTA, CDR2 FQGNSA. The CDR3 spans 14 residues. V dropped 1 base and J dropped 3 bases, with 9 bases sitting between them. Study-wide results and caveats: Using the classifier, cytomegalovirus status was reportedly diagnosed with high specificity and sensitivity. Serostatus for CMV was the only available immune exposure information. Researchers reported in a later analysis that a missense DCLRE1C variant was tied to TCR beta V- and J-gene trimming. Later work found that TCR association rates differed between HLA loci; DRB1 had the most and HLA-C the fewest.

The PCR had 60 Vbeta and 13 Jbeta primers. TCRdb's copy holds only in-frame clones and misses some; the assay was immunoSEQ multiplex PCR. The sample shows about 180,000 clones, roughly 82% of them seen only once. Comment on this clone: Its antigen is not known.

Material: PBMCs. This sequence joins TRBV7-2 and TRBJ1-2; D gene unclear. The sequence derives from a man in his forties in good health and CMV-seronegative. The CDR3 sequence is CASSLDRGDYGYTF. The CDR3 DNA reads TGTGCCAGCAGCTTAGATCGGGGAGACTATGGCTACACCTTC.